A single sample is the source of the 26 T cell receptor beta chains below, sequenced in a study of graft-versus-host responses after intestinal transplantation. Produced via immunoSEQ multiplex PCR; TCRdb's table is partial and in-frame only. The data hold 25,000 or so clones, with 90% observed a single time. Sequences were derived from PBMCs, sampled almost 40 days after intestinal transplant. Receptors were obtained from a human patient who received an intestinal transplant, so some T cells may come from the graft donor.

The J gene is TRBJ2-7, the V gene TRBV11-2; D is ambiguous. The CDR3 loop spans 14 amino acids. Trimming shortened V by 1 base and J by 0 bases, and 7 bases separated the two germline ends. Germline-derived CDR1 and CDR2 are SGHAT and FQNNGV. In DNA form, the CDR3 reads TGTGCCAGCAGCTTAGTTAGGAGCTCCTACGAGCAGTACTTC. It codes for CASSLVRSSYEQYF. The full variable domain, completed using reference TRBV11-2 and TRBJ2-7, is EAGVAQSPRYKIIEKRQSVAFWCNPISGHATLYWYQQILGQGPKLLIQFQNNGVVDDSQLPKDRFSAERLKGVDSTLKIQPAKLEDSAVYLCASSLVRSSYEQYFGPGTRLTVT.

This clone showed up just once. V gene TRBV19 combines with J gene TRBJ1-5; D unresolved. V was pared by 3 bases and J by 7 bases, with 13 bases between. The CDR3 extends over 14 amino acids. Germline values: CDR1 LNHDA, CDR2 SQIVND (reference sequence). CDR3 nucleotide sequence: TGTGCCAGTAGTATGAGGACGAGAATACAGCCCCAGCATTTT. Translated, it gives CASSMRTRIQPQHF.

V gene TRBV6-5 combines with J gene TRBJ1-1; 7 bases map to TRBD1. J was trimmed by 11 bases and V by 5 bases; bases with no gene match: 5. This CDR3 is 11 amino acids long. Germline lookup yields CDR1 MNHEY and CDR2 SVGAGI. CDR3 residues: CASSEQGYAFF. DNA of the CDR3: TGTGCCAGCAGTGAACAGGGGTACGCTTTCTTT.

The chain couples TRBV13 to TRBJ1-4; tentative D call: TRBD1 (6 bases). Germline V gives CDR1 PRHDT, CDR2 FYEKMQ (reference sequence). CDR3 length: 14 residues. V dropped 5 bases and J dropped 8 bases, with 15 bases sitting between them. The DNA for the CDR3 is TGTGCCAGCAGCCTAACAGGGCGGGGAGAAAAACTGTTTTTT. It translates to CASSLTGRGEKLFF.

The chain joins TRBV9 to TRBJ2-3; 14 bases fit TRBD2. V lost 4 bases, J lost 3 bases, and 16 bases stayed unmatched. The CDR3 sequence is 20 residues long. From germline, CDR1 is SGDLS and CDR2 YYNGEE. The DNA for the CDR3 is TGTGCCAGCAGCCCCAGACCCGGGACTAGCGGGAGTGGTGCGACAGATACGCAGTATTTT. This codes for CASSPRPGTSGSGATDTQYF.

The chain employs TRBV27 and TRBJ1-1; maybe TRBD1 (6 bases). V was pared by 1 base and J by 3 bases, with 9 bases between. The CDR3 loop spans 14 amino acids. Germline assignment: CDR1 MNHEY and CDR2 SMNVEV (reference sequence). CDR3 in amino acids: CASSLYRADTEAFF. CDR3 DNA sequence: TGTGCCAGCAGTTTATACAGGGCGGACACTGAAGCTTTCTTT.

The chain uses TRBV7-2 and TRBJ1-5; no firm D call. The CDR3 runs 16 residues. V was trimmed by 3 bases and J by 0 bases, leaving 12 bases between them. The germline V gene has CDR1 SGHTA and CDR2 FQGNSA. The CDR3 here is CASSFLSSYSNQPQHF. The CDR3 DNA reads TGTGCCAGCAGCTTTTTATCCAGTTATAGCAATCAGCCCCAGCATTTT.

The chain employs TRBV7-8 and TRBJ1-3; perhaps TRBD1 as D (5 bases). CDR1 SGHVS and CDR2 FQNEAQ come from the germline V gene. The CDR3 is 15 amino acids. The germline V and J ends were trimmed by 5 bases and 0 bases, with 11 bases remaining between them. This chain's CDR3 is CASSRGDISGNTIYF. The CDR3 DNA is TGTGCCAGCAGCAGAGGGGATATCTCTGGAAACACCATATATTTT.

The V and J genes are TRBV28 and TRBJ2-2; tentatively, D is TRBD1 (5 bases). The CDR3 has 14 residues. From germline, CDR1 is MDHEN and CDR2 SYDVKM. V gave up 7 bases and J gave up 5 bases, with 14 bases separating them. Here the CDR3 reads CASIRGRLTGELFF. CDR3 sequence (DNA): TGTGCCAGCATAAGGGGCAGGCTAACCGGGGAGCTGTTTTTT.

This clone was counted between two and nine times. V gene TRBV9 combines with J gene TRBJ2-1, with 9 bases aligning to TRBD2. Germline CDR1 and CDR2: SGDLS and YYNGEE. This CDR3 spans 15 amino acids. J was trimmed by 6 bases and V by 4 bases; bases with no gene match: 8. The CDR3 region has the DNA TGTGCCAGCAGCAAAATTGGCGGGAGGGCCAATGAGCAGTTCTTC. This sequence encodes CASSKIGGRANEQFF.

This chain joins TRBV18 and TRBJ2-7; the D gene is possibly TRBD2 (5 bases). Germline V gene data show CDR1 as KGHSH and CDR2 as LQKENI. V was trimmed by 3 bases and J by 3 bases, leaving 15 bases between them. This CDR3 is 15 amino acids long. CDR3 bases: TGTGCCAGCTCACCGCGCGGCACCGGGGTCTACGAGCAGTACTTC. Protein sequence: CASSPRGTGVYEQYF.

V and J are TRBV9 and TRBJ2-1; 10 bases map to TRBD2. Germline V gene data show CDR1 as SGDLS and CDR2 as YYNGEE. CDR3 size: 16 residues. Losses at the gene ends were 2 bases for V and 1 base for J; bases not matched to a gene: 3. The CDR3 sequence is CASSVALAGSYNEQFF. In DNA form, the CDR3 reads TGTGCCAGCAGCGTCGCACTAGCGGGATCCTACAATGAGCAGTTCTTC.

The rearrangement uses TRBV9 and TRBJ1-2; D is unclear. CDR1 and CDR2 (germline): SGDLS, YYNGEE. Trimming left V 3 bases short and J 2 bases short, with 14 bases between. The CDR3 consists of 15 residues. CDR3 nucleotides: TGTGCCAGCAGCGACCTGGCCTTCGGGAACTATGGCTACACCTTC. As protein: CASSDLAFGNYGYTF.

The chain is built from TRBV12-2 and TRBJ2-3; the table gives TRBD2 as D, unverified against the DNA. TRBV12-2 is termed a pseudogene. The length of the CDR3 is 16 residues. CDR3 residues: CASRPGLAGRTDTQYF. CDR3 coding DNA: TGTGCAAGTCGCCCCGGACTAGCGGGCCGCACAGATACGCAGTATTTT.

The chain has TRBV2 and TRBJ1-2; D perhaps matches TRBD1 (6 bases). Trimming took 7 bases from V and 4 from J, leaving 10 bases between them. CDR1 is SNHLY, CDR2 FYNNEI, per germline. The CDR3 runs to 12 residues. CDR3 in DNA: TGTGCCAGCATCGAGGACAGCTATGGCTACACCTTC. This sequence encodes CASIEDSYGYTF.

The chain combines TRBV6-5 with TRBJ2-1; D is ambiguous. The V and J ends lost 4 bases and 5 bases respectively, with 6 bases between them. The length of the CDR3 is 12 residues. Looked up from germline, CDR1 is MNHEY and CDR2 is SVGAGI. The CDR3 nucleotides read TGTGCCAGCAGTTCTAGACACAATGAGCAGTTCTTC. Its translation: CASSSRHNEQFF.

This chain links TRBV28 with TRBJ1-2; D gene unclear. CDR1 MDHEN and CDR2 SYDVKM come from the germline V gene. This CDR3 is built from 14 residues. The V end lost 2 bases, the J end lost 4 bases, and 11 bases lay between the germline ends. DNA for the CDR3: TGTGCCAGCAGTTTAAAGATTGTCACCTATGGCTACACCTTC. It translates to CASSLKIVTYGYTF.

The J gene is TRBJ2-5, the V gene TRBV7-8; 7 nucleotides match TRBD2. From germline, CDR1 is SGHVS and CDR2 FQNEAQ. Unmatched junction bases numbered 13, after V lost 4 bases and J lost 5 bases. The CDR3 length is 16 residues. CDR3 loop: CASSSRFAAGDETQYF. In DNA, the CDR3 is TGTGCCAGCAGCTCACGATTTGCCGCGGGAGACGAGACCCAGTACTTC.

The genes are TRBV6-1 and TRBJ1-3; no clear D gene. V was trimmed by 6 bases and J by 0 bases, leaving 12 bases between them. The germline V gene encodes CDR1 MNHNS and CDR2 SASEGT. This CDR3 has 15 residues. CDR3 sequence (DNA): TGTGCCAGCAGGGATACCAGTTTCTCTGGAAACACCATATATTTT. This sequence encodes CASRDTSFSGNTIYF.

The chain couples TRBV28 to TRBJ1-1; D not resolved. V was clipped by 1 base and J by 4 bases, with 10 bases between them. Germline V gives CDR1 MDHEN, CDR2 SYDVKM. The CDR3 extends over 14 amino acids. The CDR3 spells CASSLSVMSTEAFF. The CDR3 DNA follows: TGTGCCAGCAGTTTATCTGTTATGAGCACTGAAGCTTTCTTT.

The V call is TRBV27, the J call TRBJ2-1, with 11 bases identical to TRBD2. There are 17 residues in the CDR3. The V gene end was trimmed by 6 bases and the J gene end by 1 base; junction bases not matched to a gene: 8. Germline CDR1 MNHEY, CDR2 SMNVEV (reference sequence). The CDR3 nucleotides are TGTGCCAGCAGACCTTTAGCGGGAGGGGGGTCCTACAATGAGCAGTTCTTC. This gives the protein CASRPLAGGGSYNEQFF.

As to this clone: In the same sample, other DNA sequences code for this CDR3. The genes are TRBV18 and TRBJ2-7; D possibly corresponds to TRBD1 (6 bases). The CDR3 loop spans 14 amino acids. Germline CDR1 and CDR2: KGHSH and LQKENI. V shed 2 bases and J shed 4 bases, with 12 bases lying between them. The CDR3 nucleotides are TGTGCCAGCTCACCAACGGACAGCCCGTACGAGCAGTACTTC. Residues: CASSPTDSPYEQYF. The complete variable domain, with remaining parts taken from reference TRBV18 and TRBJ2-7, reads NAGVMQNPRHLVRRRGQEARLRCSPMKGHSHVYWYRQLPEEGLKFMVYLQKENIIDESGMPKERFSAEFPKEGPSILRIQQVVRGDSAAYFCASSPTDSPYEQYFGPGTRLTVT.

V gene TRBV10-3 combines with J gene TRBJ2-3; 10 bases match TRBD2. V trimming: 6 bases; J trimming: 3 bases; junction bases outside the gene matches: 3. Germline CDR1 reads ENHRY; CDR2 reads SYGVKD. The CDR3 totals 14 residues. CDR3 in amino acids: CAIRVAGGTDTQYF. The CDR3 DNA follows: TGTGCCATCAGGGTAGCGGGGGGAACAGATACGCAGTATTTT.

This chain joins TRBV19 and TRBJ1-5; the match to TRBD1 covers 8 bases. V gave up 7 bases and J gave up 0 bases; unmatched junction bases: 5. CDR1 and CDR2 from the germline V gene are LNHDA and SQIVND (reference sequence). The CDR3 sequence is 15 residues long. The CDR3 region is CASTMTGASNQPQHF. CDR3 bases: TGTGCCAGTACCATGACAGGGGCTAGCAATCAGCCCCAGCATTTT.

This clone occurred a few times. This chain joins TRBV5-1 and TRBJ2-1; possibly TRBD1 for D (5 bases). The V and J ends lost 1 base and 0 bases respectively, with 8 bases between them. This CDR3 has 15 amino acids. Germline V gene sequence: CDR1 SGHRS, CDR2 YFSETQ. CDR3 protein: CASSLYRPSYNEQFF. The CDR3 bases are TGCGCCAGCAGCTTGTACAGGCCCTCCTACAATGAGCAGTTCTTC.

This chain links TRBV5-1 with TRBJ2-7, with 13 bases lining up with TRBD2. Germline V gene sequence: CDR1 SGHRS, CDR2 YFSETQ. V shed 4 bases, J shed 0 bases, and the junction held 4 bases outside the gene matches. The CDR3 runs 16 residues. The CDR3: CASSPRTSGSSYEQYF. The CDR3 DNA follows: TGCGCCAGCAGCCCCAGGACTAGCGGGAGCTCCTACGAGCAGTACTTC.